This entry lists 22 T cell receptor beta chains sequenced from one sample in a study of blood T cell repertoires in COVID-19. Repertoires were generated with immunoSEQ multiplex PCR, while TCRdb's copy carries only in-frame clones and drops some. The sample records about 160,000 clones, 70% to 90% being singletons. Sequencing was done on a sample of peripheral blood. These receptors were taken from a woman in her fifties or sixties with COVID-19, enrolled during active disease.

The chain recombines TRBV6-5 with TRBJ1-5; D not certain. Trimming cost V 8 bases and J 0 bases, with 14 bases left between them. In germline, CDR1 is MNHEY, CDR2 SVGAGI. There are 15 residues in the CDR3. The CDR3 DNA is TGTGCCAGCGGGCTCTGGATGAATAGCAATCAGCCCCAGCATTTT. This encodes CASGLWMNSNQPQHF.

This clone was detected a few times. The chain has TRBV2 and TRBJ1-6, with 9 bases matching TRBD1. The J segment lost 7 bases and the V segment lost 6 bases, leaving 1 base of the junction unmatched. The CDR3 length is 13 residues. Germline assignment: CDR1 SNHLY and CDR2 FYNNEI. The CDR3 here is CASRGTGNSPLHF. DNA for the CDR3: TGTGCCAGCAGGGGGACAGGGAATTCACCCCTCCACTTT.

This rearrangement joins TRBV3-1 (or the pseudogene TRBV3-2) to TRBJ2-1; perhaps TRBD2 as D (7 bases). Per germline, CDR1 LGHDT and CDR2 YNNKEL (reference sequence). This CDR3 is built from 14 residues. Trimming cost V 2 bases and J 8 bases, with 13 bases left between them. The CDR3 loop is CASSQRGGVDEQFF. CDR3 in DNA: TGTGCCAGCAGCCAAAGGGGGGGGGTGGATGAGCAGTTCTTC.

In nucleotides, the CDR3 is TGTGCCAGCAGCTCATGGACAGAAACCGGGGAGCTGTTTTTT. Its translation: CASSSWTETGELFF. The rearrangement joins TRBV7-6 to TRBJ2-2, with a tentative D call TRBD1 (6 bases). Looked up from germline, CDR1 is SGHVS and CDR2 is FNYEAQ. The V and J ends lost 4 bases and 5 bases respectively, with 11 bases between them. This CDR3 has 14 amino acids.

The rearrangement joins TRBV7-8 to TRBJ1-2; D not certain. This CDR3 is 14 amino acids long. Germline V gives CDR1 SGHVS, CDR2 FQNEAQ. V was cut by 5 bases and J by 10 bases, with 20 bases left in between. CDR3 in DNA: TGTGCCAGCAGCCCGACACATGGGCCAGAACCCTACACCTTC. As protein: CASSPTHGPEPYTF.

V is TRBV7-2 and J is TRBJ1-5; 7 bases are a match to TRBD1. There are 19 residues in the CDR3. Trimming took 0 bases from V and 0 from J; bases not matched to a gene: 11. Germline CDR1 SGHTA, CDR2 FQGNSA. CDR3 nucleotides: TGTGCCAGCAGCTTAGCGGCAGGGGGAGGTTTGTATAGCAATCAGCCCCAGCATTTT. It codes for CASSLAAGGGLYSNQPQHF.

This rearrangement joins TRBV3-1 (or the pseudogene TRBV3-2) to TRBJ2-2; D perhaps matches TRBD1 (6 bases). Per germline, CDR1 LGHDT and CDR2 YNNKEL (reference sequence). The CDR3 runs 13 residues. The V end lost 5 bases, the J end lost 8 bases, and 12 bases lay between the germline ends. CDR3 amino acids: CASSSRGSGELFF. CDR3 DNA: TGTGCCAGCAGCAGCAGGGGATCTGGGGAGCTGTTTTTT.

Here the CDR3 reads CAISELGTITDTQYF. In DNA form, the CDR3 reads TGTGCCATCAGTGAATTGGGGACAATCACAGATACGCAGTATTTT. The chain links TRBV10-3 to TRBJ2-3; D is possibly TRBD1 (6 bases). The CDR3 is 15 residues long. Trimming took 3 bases from V and 2 from J, leaving 12 bases between them. Germline CDR1 reads ENHRY; CDR2 reads SYGVKD.

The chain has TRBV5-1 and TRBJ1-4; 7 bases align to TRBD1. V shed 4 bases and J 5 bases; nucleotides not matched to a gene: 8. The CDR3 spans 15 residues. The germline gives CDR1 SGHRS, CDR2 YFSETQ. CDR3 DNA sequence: TGCGCCAGCAGCCGTTCCGGGACAGCAAATGAAAAACTGTTTTTT. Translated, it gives CASSRSGTANEKLFF.

The CDR3 DNA is TGTGCCAGCAGCTTAACAGTAGGCGATGAAAAACTGTTTTTT. It yields the protein CASSLTVGDEKLFF. The gene calls are TRBV11-1 and TRBJ1-4; the D is unclear. The germline CDR1 and CDR2 sequences are SGHAT and FQDESV (reference sequence). The CDR3 contains 14 residues. V dropped 2 bases and J dropped 6 bases, with 10 bases sitting between them.

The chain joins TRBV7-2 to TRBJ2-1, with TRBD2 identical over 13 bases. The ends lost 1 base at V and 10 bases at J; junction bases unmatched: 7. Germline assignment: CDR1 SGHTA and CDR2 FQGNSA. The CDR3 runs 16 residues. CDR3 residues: CASSLDWTSGGGEQFF. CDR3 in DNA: TGTGCCAGCAGCTTAGACTGGACTAGCGGGGGTGGGGAGCAGTTCTTC.

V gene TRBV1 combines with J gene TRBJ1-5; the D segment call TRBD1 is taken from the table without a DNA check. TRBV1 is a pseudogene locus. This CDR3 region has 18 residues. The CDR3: CTSRRDRERPYLNQPQHF. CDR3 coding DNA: TGCACCAGCAGACGGGACAGGGAGAGGCCCTATCTCAATCAGCCCCAGCATTTT.

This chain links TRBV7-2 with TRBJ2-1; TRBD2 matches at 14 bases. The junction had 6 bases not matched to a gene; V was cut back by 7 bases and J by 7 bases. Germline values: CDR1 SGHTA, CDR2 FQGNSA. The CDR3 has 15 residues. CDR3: CASMGTSGSLNEQFF. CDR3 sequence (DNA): TGTGCCAGCATGGGGACTAGCGGGAGCTTGAATGAGCAGTTCTTC.

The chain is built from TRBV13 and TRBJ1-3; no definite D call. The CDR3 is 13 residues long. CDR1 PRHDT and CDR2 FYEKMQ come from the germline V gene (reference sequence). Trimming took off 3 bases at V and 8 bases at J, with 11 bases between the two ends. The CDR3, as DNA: TGTGCCAGCAGCTTGGCCGGGGTTTACACCATATATTTT. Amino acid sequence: CASSLAGVYTIYF.

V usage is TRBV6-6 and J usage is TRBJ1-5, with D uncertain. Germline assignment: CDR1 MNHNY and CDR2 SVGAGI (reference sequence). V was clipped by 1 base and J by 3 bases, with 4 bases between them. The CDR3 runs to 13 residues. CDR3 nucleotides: TGTGCCAGCAGTTACTATCTCAATCAGCCCCAGCATTTT. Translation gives CASSYYLNQPQHF.

DNA for the CDR3: TGTGCCAGCAGCTTGACTCCATACAATGAGCAGTTCTTC. It is translated as CASSLTPYNEQFF. The chain is built from TRBV11-2 and TRBJ2-1; D uncertain. Germline CDR1 SGHAT, CDR2 FQNNGV. There are 13 residues in the CDR3. V lost 3 bases, J lost 4 bases, and 7 bases lay in between.

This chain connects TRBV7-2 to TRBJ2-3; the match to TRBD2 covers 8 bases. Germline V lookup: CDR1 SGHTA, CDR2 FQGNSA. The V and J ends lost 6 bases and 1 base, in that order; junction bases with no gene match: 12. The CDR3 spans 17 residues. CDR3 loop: CASRRGSSGLGTDTQYF. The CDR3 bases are TGTGCCAGCAGGCGCGGGTCTAGCGGGTTGGGCACAGATACGCAGTATTTT.

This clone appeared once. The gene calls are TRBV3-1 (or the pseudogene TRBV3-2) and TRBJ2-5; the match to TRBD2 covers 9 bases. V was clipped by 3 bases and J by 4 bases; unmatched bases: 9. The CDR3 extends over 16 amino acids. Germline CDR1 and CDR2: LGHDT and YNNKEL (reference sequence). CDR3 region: CASSQVRGGIIETQYF. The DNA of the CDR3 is TGTGCCAGCAGCCAGGTGCGGGGGGGCATAATAGAGACCCAGTACTTC.

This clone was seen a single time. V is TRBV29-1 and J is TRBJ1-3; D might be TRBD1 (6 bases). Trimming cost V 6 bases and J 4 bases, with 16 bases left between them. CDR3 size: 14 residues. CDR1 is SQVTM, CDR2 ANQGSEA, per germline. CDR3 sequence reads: CSVSAGTSGNTIYF. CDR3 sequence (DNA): TGCAGCGTATCCGCCGGGACATCAGGAAACACCATATATTTT. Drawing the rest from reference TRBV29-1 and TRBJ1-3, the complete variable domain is SAVISQKPSRDICQRGTSLTIQCQVDSQVTMMFWYRQQPGQSLTLIATANQGSEATYESGFVIDKFPISRPNLTFSTLTVSNMSPEDSSIYLCSVSAGTSGNTIYFGEGSWLTVV.

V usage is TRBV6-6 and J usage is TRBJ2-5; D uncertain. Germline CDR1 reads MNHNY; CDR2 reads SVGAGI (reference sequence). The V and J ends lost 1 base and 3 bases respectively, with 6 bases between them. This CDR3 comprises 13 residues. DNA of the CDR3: TGTGCCAGCAGTTACTTCCAAAAAGAGACCCAGTACTTC. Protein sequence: CASSYFQKETQYF.

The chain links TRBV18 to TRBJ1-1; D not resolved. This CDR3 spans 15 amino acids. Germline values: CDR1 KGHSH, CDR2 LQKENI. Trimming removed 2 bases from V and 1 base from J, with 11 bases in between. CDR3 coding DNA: TGTGCCAGCTCACCAACCGAGGAGGGGAACACTGAAGCTTTCTTT. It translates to CASSPTEEGNTEAFF.

The CDR3 DNA reads TGCGCCAGCAGCTCTAGTAGCCGAAATCCCGGGGAGCTGTTTTTT. Translated, it gives CASSSSSRNPGELFF. The gene calls are TRBV4-1 and TRBJ2-2; D is ambiguous. The CDR3 runs 15 residues. The ends were cut back, 5 bases at V and 6 bases at J, with 16 bases in the middle. Germline values: CDR1 MGHRA, CDR2 YSYEKL.